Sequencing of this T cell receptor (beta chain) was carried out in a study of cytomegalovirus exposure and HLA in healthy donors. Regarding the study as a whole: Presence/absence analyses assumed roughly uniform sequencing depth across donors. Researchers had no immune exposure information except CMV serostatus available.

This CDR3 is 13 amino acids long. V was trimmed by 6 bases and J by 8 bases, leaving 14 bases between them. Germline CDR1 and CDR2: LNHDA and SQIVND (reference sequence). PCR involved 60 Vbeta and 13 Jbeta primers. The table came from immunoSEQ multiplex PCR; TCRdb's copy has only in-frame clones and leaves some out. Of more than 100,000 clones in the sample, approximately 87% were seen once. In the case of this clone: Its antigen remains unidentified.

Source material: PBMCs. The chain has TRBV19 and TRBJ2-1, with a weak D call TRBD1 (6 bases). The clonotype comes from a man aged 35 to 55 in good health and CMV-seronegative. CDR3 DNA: TGTGCCAGTAGCCGAATACAGGGTCATGAGCAGTTCTTC. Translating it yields CASSRIQGHEQFF. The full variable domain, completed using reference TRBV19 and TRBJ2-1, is DGGITQSPKYLFRKEGQNVTLSCEQNLNHDAMYWYRQDPGQGLRLIYYSQIVNDFQKGDIAEGYSVSREKKESFPLTVTSAQKNPTAFYLCASSRIQGHEQFFGPGTRLTVL.